A selection of T cell receptor beta chains follows, all from one sample in a study of shared T cell receptors in the human thymus. Profiled with immunoSEQ multiplex PCR; TCRdb holds only in-frame clones, not every one. This table has roughly 410,000 clones, approximately 95% appearing once. Sequencing was carried out using thymocytes. The source of these receptors is a human donor. CDR3s include the opening cysteine and the closing phenylalanine or tryptophan. The order of the fields is V gene, D gene, J gene, clone size, CDR3 protein, CDR3 DNA. D genes are given only for firm matches. Expanded clones are given a class, and other clones once, few, many or no size at all.

V gene: TRBV7-6
D gene: NA
J gene: TRBJ2-6
clone size: once
CDR3 protein: CASSLSPGSGANVLTF
CDR3 DNA: TGTGCCAGCAGCTTAAGTCCGGGCTCTGGGGCCAACGTCCTGACTTTC

V gene: TRBV6-5
D gene: NA
J gene: TRBJ2-7
clone size: NA
CDR3 protein: CASSYIQGRGVLYF
CDR3 DNA: TGTGCCAGCAGTTATATCCAGGGGAGGGGAGTTTTGTACTTC

V gene: TRBV19
D gene: NA
J gene: TRBJ2-4
clone size: few
CDR3 protein: CASSGERGRKLAKNIQYF
CDR3 DNA: TGTGCCAGTAGTGGCGAGAGGGGCCGAAAACTAGCCAAAAACATTCAGTACTTC

V gene: TRBV18
D gene: NA
J gene: TRBJ1-5
clone size: NA
CDR3 protein: CASRHGSTNSNQPQHF
CDR3 DNA: TGTGCCAGCCGTCACGGTTCTACAAATAGCAATCAGCCCCAGCATTTT

V gene: TRBV27
D gene: TRBD1
J gene: TRBJ1-2
clone size: once
CDR3 protein: CASSLCGRTGYGYTF
CDR3 DNA: TGTGCCAGCAGTTTATGCGGCAGGACAGGCTATGGCTACACCTTC

V gene: TRBV6-5
D gene: NA
J gene: TRBJ2-7
clone size: NA
CDR3 protein: CASSYGGAGSEQYF
CDR3 DNA: TGTGCCAGCAGTTACGGAGGGGCAGGGAGCGAGCAGTACTTC

V gene: TRBV4-3
D gene: TRBD1
J gene: TRBJ1-1
clone size: NA
CDR3 protein: CASSQDRTGGNTEAFF
CDR3 DNA: TGCGCCAGCAGCCAAGATAGGACAGGAGGTAACACTGAAGCTTTCTTT

V gene: TRBV6-1
D gene: NA
J gene: TRBJ1-5
clone size: NA
CDR3 protein: CASSEPRQPQHF
CDR3 DNA: TGTGCCAGCAGTGAACCGAGGCAGCCCCAGCATTTT

V gene: TRBV18
D gene: TRBD2
J gene: TRBJ2-7
clone size: once
CDR3 protein: CASSPLGGDEQYF
CDR3 DNA: TGTGCCAGCTCTCCTTTGGGGGGGGACGAGCAGTACTTC

V gene: TRBV5-1
D gene: NA
J gene: TRBJ2-5
clone size: NA
CDR3 protein: CASSSEGGREMQTQYF
CDR3 DNA: TGCGCCAGCAGCTCGGAGGGGGGCCGCGAGATGCAGACCCAGTACTTC

V gene: TRBV11-3
D gene: NA
J gene: TRBJ2-1
clone size: once
CDR3 protein: CASSLGTRGLNEQFF
CDR3 DNA: TGTGCCAGCAGCTTAGGGACAAGGGGCTTAAATGAGCAGTTCTTC

V gene: TRBV6-6
D gene: NA
J gene: TRBJ2-7
clone size: NA
CDR3 protein: CASSYAGRPISYEQYF
CDR3 DNA: TGTGCCAGCAGTTACGCGGGCAGGCCGATCTCCTACGAGCAGTACTTC

V gene: TRBV19
D gene: TRBD1
J gene: TRBJ2-3
clone size: NA
CDR3 protein: CASSPPLPTGGLGDTQYF
CDR3 DNA: TGTGCCAGTAGTCCGCCCCTTCCGACAGGGGGGTTGGGGGATACGCAGTATTTT

V gene: TRBV10-3
D gene: NA
J gene: TRBJ2-7
clone size: NA
CDR3 protein: CAISECLEPEVYEQYF
CDR3 DNA: TGTGCCATCAGTGAGTGCTTAGAGCCGGAGGTATACGAGCAGTACTTC

V gene: TRBV27
D gene: NA
J gene: TRBJ2-5
clone size: NA
CDR3 protein: CASSVTSQETQYF
CDR3 DNA: TGTGCCAGCAGTGTGACGTCCCAAGAGACCCAGTACTTC